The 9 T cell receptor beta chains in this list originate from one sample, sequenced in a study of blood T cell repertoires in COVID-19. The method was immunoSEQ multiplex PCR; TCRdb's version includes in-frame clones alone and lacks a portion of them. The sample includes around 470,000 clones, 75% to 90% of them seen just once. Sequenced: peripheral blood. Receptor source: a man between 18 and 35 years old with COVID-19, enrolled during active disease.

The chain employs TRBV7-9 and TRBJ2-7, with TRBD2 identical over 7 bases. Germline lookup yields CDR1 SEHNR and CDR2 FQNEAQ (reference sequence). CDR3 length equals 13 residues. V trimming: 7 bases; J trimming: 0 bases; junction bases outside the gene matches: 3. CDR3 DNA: TGTGCCAGCAATCGGGGGGACTCCTACGAGCAGTACTTC. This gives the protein CASNRGDSYEQYF.

The CDR3 DNA reads TGCGCCAGCAGCTCGGTAGTGGAGACTGAAGCTTTCTTT. Translation gives CASSSVVETEAFF. The chain carries TRBV5-1 and TRBJ1-1; D not certain. Trimming took 3 bases from V and 5 from J, leaving 11 bases between them. CDR1 and CDR2 (germline): SGHRS, YFSETQ. The CDR3 has 13 amino acids.

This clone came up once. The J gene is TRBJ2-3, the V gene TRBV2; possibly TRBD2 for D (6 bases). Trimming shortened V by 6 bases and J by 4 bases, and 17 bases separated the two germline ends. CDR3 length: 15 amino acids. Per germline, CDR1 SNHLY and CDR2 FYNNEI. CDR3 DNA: TGTGCCAGCAGCTTCCCACCCGGGGGTTCAGATACGCAGTATTTT. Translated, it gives CASSFPPGGSDTQYF.

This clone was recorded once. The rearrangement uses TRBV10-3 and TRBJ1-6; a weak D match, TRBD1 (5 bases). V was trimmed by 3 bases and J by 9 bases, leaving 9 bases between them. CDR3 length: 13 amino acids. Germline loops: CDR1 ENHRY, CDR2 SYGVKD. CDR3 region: CAISEDQGSPLHF. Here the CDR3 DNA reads TGTGCCATCAGTGAAGACCAGGGTTCACCCCTCCACTTT.

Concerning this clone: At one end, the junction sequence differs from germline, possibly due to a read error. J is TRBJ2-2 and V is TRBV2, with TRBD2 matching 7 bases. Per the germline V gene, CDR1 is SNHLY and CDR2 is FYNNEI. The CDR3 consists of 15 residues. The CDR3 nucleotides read TGTGCCGGGACTAACACAGACGCGAATACCGGGGAGCTGTTTTTT. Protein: CAGTNTDANTGELFF.

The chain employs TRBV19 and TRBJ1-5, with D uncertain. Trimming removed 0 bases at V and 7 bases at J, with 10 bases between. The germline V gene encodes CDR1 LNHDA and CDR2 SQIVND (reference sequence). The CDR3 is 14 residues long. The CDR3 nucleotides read TGTGCCAGTAGTATAGACTCCGGTAACCAGCCCCAGCATTTT. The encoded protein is CASSIDSGNQPQHF. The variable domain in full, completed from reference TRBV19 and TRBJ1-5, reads DGGITQSPKYLFRKEGQNVTLSCEQNLNHDAMYWYRQDPGQGLRLIYYSQIVNDFQKGDIAEGYSVSREKKESFPLTVTSAQKNPTAFYLCASSIDSGNQPQHFGDGTRLSIL.

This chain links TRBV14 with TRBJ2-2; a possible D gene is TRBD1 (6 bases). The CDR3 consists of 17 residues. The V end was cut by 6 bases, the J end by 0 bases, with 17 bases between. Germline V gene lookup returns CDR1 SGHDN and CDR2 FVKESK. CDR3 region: CASSPIGGRTNTGELFF. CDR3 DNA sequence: TGTGCCAGCAGTCCAATAGGGGGACGTACGAACACCGGGGAGCTGTTTTTT.

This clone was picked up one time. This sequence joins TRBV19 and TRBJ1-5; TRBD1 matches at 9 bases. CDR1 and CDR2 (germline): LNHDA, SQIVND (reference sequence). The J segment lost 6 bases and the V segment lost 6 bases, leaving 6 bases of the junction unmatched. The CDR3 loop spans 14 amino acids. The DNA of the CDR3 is TGTGCCAGTAGAGACAGGGGGTGGTCTCAGCCCCAGCATTTT. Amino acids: CASRDRGWSQPQHF. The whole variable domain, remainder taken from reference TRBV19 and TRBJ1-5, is DGGITQSPKYLFRKEGQNVTLSCEQNLNHDAMYWYRQDPGQGLRLIYYSQIVNDFQKGDIAEGYSVSREKKESFPLTVTSAQKNPTAFYLCASRDRGWSQPQHFGDGTRLSIL.

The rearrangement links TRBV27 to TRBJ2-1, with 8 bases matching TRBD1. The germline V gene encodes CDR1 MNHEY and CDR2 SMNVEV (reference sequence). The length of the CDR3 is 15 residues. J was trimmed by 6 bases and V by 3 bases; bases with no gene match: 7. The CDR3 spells CASSFLDDRGNEQFF. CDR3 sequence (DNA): TGTGCCAGCAGTTTTCTCGATGACAGGGGCAATGAGCAGTTCTTC.